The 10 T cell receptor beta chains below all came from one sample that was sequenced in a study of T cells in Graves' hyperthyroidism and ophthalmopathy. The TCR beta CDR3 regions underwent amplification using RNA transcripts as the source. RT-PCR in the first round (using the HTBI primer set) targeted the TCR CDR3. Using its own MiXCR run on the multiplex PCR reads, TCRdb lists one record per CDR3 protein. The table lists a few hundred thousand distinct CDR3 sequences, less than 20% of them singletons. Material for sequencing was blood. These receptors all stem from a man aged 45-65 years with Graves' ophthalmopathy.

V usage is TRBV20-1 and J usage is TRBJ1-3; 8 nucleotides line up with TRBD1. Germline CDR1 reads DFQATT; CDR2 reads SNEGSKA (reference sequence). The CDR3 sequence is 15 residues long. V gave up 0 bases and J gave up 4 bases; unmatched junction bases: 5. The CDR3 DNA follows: TGCAGTGCTAGAGACGGACAGGGTAACGGAAACACCATATATTTT. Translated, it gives CSARDGQGNGNTIYF.

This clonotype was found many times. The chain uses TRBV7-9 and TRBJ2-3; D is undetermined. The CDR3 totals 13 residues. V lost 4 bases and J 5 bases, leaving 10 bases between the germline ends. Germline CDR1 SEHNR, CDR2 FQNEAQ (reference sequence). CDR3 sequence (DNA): TGTGCCAGCAGCTCGTGGCCCGGAGATACGCAGTATTTT. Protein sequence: CASSSWPGDTQYF.

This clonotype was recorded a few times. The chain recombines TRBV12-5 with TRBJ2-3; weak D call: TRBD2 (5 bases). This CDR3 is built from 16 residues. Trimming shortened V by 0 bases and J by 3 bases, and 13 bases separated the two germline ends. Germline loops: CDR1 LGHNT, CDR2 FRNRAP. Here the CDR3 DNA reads TGTGCTAGTGGTTTGGTACGGAGCGGAATTACAGATACGCAGTATTTT. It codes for CASGLVRSGITDTQYF.

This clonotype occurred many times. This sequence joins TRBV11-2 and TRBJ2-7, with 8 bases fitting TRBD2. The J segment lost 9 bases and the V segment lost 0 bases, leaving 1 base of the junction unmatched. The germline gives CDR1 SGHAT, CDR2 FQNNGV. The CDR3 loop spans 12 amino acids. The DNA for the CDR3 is TGTGCCAGCAGCTTAGAGGCGGGAGGGCAGTACTTC. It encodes CASSLEAGGQYF.

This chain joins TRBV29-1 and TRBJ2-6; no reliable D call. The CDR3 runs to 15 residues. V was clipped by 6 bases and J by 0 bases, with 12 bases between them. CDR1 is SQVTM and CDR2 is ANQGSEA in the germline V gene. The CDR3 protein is CSVLSGFSGANVLTF. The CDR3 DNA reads TGCAGCGTCCTGAGTGGGTTCTCTGGGGCCAACGTCCTGACTTTC.

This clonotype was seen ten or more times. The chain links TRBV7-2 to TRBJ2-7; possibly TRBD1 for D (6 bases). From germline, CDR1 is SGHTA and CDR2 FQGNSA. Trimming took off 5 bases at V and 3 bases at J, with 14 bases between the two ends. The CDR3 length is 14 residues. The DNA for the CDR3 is TGTGCCAGCAGCCCCCACGGACAGAACTACGAGCAGTACTTC. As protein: CASSPHGQNYEQYF.

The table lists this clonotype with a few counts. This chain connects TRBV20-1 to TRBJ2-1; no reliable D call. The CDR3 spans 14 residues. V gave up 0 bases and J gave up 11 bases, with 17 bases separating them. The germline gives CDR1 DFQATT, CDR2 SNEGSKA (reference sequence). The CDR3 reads CSARERLVEVKQFF. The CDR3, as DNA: TGCAGTGCTAGAGAGAGGCTAGTCGAGGTTAAGCAGTTCTTC.

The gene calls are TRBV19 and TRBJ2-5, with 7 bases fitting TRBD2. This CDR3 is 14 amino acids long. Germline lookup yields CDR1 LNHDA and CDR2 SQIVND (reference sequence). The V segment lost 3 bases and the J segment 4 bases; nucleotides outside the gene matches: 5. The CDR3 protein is CASSMAPGGETQYF. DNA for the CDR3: TGTGCCAGTAGTATGGCCCCGGGAGGAGAGACCCAGTACTTC.

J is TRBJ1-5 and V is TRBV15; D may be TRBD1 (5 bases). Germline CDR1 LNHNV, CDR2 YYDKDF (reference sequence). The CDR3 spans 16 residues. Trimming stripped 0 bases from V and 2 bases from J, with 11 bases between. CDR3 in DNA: TGTGCCACCAGCAGAGACCCAGGGTTTCGCAATCAGCCCCAGCATTTT. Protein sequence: CATSRDPGFRNQPQHF.

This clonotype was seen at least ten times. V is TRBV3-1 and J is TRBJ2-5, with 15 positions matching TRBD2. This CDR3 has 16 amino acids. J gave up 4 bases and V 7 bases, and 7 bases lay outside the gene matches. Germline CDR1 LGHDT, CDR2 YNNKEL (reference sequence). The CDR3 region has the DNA TGTGCCAGCAAGGGGACTAGCGGGAGGAGGAGAGAGACCCAGTACTTC. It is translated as CASKGTSGRRRETQYF.